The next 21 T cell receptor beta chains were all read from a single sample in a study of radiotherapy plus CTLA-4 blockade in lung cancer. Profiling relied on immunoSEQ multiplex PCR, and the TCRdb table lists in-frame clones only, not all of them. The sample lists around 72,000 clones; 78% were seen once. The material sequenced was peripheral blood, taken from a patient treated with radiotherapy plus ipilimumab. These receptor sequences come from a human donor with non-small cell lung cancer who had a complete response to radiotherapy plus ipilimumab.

The CDR3 is CASSTVSTGELFF. The CDR3 DNA reads TGTGCCAGCAGCACCGTTTCCACCGGGGAGCTGTTTTTT. V gene TRBV7-9 combines with J gene TRBJ2-2; no reliable D call. Trimming cost V 5 bases and J 4 bases, with 8 bases left between them. The length of the CDR3 is 13 residues. CDR1 is SEHNR and CDR2 is FQNEAQ in the germline V gene (reference sequence).

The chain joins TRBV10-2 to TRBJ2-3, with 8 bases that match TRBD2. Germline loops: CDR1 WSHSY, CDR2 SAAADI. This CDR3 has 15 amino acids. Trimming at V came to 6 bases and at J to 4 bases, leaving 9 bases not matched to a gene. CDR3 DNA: TGCGCCAGCAGATTTAGCGGGAAGGGGGCAGATACGCAGTATTTT. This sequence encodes CASRFSGKGADTQYF.

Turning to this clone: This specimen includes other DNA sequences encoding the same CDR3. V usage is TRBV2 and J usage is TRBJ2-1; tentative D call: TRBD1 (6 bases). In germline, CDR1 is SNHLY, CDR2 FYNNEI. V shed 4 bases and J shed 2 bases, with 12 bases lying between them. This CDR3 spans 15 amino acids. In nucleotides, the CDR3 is TGTGCCAGCAGTGTCCGGACAGAGACCTACAATGAGCAGTTCTTC. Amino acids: CASSVRTETYNEQFF.

For the CDR3, the DNA is TGTGCCAGCAGCGCTACCGATGGGGAGACCCAGTACTTC. This codes for CASSATDGETQYF. The V call is TRBV2, the J call TRBJ2-5; D ambiguous. The CDR3 is 13 amino acids. V was cut by 6 bases and J by 5 bases, with 13 bases left in between. Germline assignment: CDR1 SNHLY and CDR2 FYNNEI.

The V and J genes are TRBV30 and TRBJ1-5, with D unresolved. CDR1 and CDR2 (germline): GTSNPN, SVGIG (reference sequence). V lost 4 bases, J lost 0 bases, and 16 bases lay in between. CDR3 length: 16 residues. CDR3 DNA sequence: TGTGCCTGGAATTCTCCGGGATCTACTAGCAATCAGCCCCAGCATTTT. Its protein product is CAWNSPGSTSNQPQHF.

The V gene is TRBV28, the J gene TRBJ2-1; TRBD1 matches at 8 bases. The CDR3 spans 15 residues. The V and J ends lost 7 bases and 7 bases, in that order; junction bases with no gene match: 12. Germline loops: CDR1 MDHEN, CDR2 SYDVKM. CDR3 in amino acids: CASTKPTGGKNEQFF. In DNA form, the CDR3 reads TGTGCCAGCACAAAACCTACAGGGGGGAAAAATGAGCAGTTCTTC.

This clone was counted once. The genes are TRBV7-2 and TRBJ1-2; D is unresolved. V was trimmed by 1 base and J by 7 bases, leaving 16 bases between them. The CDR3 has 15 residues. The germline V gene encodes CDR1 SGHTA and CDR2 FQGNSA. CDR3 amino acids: CASSLEQKLIGGYTF. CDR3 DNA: TGTGCCAGCAGCTTAGAACAGAAACTGATTGGTGGCTACACCTTC.

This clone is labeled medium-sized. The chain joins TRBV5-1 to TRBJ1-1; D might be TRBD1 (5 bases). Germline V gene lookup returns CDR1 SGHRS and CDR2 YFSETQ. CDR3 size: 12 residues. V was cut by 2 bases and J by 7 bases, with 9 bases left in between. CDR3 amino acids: CASSFWGDEAFF. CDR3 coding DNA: TGCGCCAGCAGCTTTTGGGGGGATGAAGCTTTCTTT.

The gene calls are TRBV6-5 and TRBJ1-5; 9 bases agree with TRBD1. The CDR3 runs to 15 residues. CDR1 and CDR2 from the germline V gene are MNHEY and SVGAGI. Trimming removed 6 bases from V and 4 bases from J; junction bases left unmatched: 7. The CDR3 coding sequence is TGTGCCAGCAGGCGGGACAGGGAGAGGAATCAGCCCCAGCATTTT. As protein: CASRRDRERNQPQHF.

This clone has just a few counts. CDR3 protein: CAISDGGRASSTDTQYF. In DNA, the CDR3 is TGTGCCATCAGTGATGGAGGGAGGGCCTCTTCCACGGATACGCAGTATTTT. The chain employs TRBV10-3 and TRBJ2-3, with TRBD2 matching 7 bases. The CDR3 has 17 residues. Germline CDR1 ENHRY, CDR2 SYGVKD. V gave up 3 bases and J gave up 6 bases; unmatched junction bases: 15.

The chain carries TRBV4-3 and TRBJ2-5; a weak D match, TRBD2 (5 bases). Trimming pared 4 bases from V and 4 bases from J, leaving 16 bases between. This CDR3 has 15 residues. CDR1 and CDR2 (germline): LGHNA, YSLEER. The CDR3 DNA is TGCGCCAGCAGCCGGAGTCGGCGGGTAGGAGAGACCCAGTACTTC. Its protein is CASSRSRRVGETQYF.

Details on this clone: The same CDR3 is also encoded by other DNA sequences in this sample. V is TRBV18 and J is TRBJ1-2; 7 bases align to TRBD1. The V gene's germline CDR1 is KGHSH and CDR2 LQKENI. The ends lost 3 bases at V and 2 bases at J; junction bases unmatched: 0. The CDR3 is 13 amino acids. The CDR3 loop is CASSPGQNYGYTF. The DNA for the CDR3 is TGTGCCAGCTCACCGGGACAGAACTATGGCTACACCTTC.

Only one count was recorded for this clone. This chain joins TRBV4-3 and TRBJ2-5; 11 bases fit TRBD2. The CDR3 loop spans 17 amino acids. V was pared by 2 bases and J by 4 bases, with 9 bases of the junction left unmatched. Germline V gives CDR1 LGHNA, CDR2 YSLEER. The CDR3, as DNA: TGCGCCAGCAGCCAAATCGGGCTAGCGGGGGGAGGAGAGACCCAGTACTTC. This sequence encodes CASSQIGLAGGGETQYF.

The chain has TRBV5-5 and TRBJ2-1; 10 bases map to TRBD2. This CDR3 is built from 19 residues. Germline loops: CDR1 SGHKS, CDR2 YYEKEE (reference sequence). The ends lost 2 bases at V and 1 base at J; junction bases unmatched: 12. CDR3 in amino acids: CASSLRSGGTSASYNEQFF. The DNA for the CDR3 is TGTGCCAGCAGCTTAAGAAGTGGAGGGACTAGCGCATCCTACAATGAGCAGTTCTTC. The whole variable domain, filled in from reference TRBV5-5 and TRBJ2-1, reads DAGVTQSPTHLIKTRGQQVTLRCSPISGHKSVSWYQQVLGQGPQFIFQYYEKEERGRGNFPDRFSARQFPNYSSELNVNALLLGDSALYLCASSLRSGGTSASYNEQFFGPGTRLTVL.

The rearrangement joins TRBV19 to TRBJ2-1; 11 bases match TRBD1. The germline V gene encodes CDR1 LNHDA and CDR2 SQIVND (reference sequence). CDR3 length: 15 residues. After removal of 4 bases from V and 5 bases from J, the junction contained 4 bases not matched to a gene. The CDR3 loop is CASSRGTGGNNEQFF. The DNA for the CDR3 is TGTGCCAGTAGTAGGGGGACAGGGGGTAACAATGAGCAGTTCTTC.

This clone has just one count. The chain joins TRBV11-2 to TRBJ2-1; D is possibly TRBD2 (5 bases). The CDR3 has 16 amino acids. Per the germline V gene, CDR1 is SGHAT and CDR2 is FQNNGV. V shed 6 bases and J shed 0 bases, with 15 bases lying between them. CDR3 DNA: TGTGCCAGCAGTCGCAGGAGGTGGAGCTCCTACAATGAGCAGTTCTTC. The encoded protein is CASSRRRWSSYNEQFF. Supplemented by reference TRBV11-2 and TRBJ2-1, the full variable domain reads EAGVAQSPRYKIIEKRQSVAFWCNPISGHATLYWYQQILGQGPKLLIQFQNNGVVDDSQLPKDRFSAERLKGVDSTLKIQPAKLEDSAVYLCASSRRRWSSYNEQFFGPGTRLTVL.

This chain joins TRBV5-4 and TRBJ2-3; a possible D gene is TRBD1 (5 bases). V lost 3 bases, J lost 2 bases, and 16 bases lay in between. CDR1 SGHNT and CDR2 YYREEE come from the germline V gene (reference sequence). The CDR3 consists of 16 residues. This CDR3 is CASSSRKQGPTDTQYF. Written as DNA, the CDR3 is TGTGCCAGCAGCTCCCGGAAGCAGGGTCCCACAGATACGCAGTATTTT. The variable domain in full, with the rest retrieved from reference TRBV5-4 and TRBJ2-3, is ETGVTQSPTHLIKTRGQQVTLRCSSQSGHNTVSWYQQALGQGPQFIFQYYREEENGRGNFPPRFSGLQFPNYSSELNVNALELDDSALYLCASSSRKQGPTDTQYFGPGTRLTVL.

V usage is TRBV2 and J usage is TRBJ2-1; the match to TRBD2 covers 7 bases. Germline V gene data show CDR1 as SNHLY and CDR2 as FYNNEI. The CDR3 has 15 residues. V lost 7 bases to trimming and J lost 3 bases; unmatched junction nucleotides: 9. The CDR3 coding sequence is TGTGCCAGCACCGTAGCGGGCCTAGTCTACAATGAGCAGTTCTTC. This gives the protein CASTVAGLVYNEQFF.

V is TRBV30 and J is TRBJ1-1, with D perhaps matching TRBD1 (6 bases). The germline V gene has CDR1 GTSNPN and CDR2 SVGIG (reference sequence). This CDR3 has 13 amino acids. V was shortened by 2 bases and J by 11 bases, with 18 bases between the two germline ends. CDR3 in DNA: TGTGCCTGGAGTTTCTCGGGGGCGCTTTGGGCTTTCTTT. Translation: CAWSFSGALWAFF.

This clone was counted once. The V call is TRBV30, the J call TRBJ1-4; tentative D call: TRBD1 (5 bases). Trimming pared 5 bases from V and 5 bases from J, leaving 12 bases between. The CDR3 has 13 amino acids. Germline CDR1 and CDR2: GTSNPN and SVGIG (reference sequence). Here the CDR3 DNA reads TGTGCCTGGGAACAGGTTGGAAATGAAAAACTGTTTTTT. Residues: CAWEQVGNEKLFF.

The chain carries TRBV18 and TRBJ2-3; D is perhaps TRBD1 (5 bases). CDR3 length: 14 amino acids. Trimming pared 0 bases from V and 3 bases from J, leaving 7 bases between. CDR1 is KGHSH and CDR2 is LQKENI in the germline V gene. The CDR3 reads CASSPPSGTDTQYF. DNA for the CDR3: TGTGCCAGCTCACCACCCTCAGGGACAGATACGCAGTATTTT.